The 14 T cell receptor beta chains below all came from one sample that was sequenced in a study of HIV-infected children after antiretroviral therapy interruption. Regarding treatment: PENTA 11 planned treatment interruption arm or continuous ART arm. A 3' RACE protocol on RNA, with unique molecular identifiers, produced the TCR library. TCRdb re-analysed the 3' RACE reads in MiXCR, keeping a single row per CDR3 protein. The sample carries more than 75,000 distinct CDR3 sequences, about 6.9% recorded once. The starting material was CD45RA+ CD4+ T cells from PBMCs, pooled from several time points, obtained from a donor given antiretroviral therapy, either interrupted or continuous. As for subset: naive CD4+ CD45RA+ CD45RO- T cells. The receptors were sampled from a pool of human donors with HIV.

This clonotype appeared many times. The rearrangement links TRBV7-8 to TRBJ2-1, with 12 bases identical to TRBD2. This CDR3 is 17 amino acids long. Germline V gene lookup returns CDR1 SGHVS and CDR2 FQNEAQ. After removal of 5 bases from V and 3 bases from J, the junction contained 8 bases not matched to a gene. The CDR3 loop reads CASSRSGTSGLYNEQFF. The CDR3 coding sequence is TGTGCCAGCAGCAGGTCCGGGACTAGCGGGCTCTACAATGAGCAGTTCTTC.

This clonotype was detected many times. V is TRBV4-2 and J is TRBJ2-4, with 10 bases aligning to TRBD2. CDR3 length: 20 residues. V was clipped by 0 bases and J by 2 bases; unmatched bases: 13. CDR1 LGHNA and CDR2 YNFKEQ come from the germline V gene. CDR3 sequence reads: CASSQEIGASGSWTKNIQYF. CDR3 sequence (DNA): TGTGCCAGCAGCCAAGAAATTGGGGCTAGCGGGAGTTGGACCAAAAACATTCAGTACTTC.

This clonotype was counted a few times. J is TRBJ2-1 and V is TRBV19; TRBD1 or TRBD2 may be the D gene (6 bases each). The CDR3 spans 14 residues. V lost 3 bases and J 10 bases, leaving 16 bases between the germline ends. Germline loops: CDR1 LNHDA, CDR2 SQIVND (reference sequence). The CDR3 here is CASSIRGPLGEQFF. The CDR3 DNA follows: TGTGCCAGTAGTATTCGGGGGCCCCTGGGGGAGCAGTTCTTC.

This clonotype was recorded many times. The genes are TRBV7-6 and TRBJ2-7; weak D call: TRBD2 (6 bases). Trimming removed 6 bases at V and 6 bases at J, with 15 bases between. Looked up from germline, CDR1 is SGHVS and CDR2 is FNYEAQ. This CDR3 contains 13 residues. The DNA for the CDR3 is TGTGCCAGCAGAGGAGGGGCCTCCGGCGAGCAGTACTTC. Amino acids: CASRGGASGEQYF.

This clonotype has ten or more counts. The J gene is TRBJ2-1, the V gene TRBV6-2 or TRBV6-3; TRBD1 matches at 9 bases. CDR1 and CDR2 (germline): MNHEY, SVGEGT. This CDR3 spans 17 amino acids. The junction had 14 bases not matched to a gene; V was cut back by 9 bases and J by 2 bases. The CDR3: CASVQRPGTGPYNEQFF. DNA of the CDR3: TGTGCCAGTGTACAACGCCCCGGGACAGGGCCCTACAATGAGCAGTTCTTC.

Many counts were recorded for this clonotype. The chain uses TRBV6-2 or TRBV6-3 and TRBJ1-4; tentative D call: TRBD1 (6 bases). Trimming left V 6 bases short and J 5 bases short, with 16 bases between. This CDR3 has 15 residues. Germline assignment: CDR1 MNHEY and CDR2 SVGEGT. CDR3 amino acids: CASRQTDRRNEKLFF. CDR3 DNA sequence: TGTGCCAGCAGACAAACCGACAGGAGGAATGAAAAACTGTTTTTT.

This clonotype was recorded at least ten times. The genes are TRBV9 and TRBJ1-6; D ambiguous. V shed 3 bases and J shed 9 bases, with 19 bases lying between them. The CDR3 length is 16 residues. Germline lookup yields CDR1 SGDLS and CDR2 YYNGEE. The CDR3 region is CASSASGVGSGSPLHF. The CDR3 DNA sequence: TGTGCCAGCAGCGCCTCCGGCGTGGGGAGCGGTTCACCCCTCCACTTT. The full variable domain, with the rest looked up from reference TRBV9 and TRBJ1-6, is DSGVTQTPKHLITATGQRVTLRCSPRSGDLSVYWYQQSLDQGLQFLIQYYNGEERAKGNILERFSAQQFPDLHSELNLSSLELGDSALYFCASSASGVGSGSPLHFGNGTRLTVT.

This clonotype was picked up a small number of times. This chain joins TRBV6-1 and TRBJ2-7; D not resolved. CDR3 length: 13 residues. CDR1 and CDR2 (germline): MNHNS, SASEGT. V lost 0 bases and J lost 0, with 3 bases in between. The CDR3 coding sequence is TGTGCCAGCAGTGAAGCAAACTCCTACGAGCAGTACTTC. It specifies CASSEANSYEQYF.

This clonotype has at least ten counts. The J gene is TRBJ1-5, the V gene TRBV5-1; D perhaps matches TRBD1 (5 bases). The V gene lost 1 base and the J gene lost 5 bases, with 10 bases spanning the gap. Germline CDR1 is SGHRS and CDR2 is YFSETQ. This CDR3 comprises 14 residues. The CDR3 nucleotides read TGCGCCAGCAGCTTGTCCGGGGGGGATCAGCCCCAGCATTTT. This sequence encodes CASSLSGGDQPQHF.

This clonotype was picked up a small number of times. The CDR3 sequence is CASRRDRVQPQHF. CDR3 DNA sequence: TGTGCCAGTAGACGAGACAGGGTTCAGCCCCAGCATTTT. This chain uses TRBV19 with TRBJ1-5; 7 bases agree with TRBD1. Germline assignment: CDR1 LNHDA and CDR2 SQIVND (reference sequence). The V segment lost 6 bases and the J segment 6 bases; nucleotides outside the gene matches: 5. The CDR3 has 13 residues.

The rearrangement links TRBV5-1 to TRBJ2-5, with TRBD1 matching 8 bases. V lost 3 bases to trimming and J lost 6 bases; unmatched junction nucleotides: 7. The CDR3 length is 14 residues. Germline-derived CDR1 and CDR2 are SGHRS and YFSETQ. DNA of the CDR3: TGCGCCAGCAGCTCTGGACAGGGAGCGAAGACCCAGTACTTC. This gives the protein CASSSGQGAKTQYF.

The rearrangement uses TRBV21-1 and TRBJ2-7; TRBD1, the D gene given by the table, was not confirmed from the DNA. TRBV21-1 is tagged as a pseudogene. The CDR3 is 17 amino acids. CDR3 sequence (DNA): TGTGCCAGCAGCTTGCTGAGACAGGGCCTCATGCCCTACGAGCAGTACTTC. It is translated as CASSLLRQGLMPYEQYF.

This clonotype is medium-sized in the sample. The gene calls are TRBV4-1 and TRBJ1-6; a weak D match, TRBD1 (5 bases). The V gene lost 5 bases and the J gene lost 6 bases, with 5 bases spanning the gap. This CDR3 is 12 amino acids long. The V gene's germline CDR1 is MGHRA and CDR2 YSYEKL. The CDR3 spells CASSGGNSPLHF. CDR3 DNA: TGCGCCAGCAGCGGGGGTAATTCACCCCTCCACTTT.

The V and J genes are TRBV10-3 and TRBJ1-2, with 10 nucleotides matching TRBD1. Germline CDR1 is ENHRY and CDR2 is SYGVKD. CDR3 length: 14 residues. V gave up 9 bases and J gave up 8 bases; unmatched junction bases: 12. This CDR3 reads CAMRPGQGPEGYTF. Here the CDR3 DNA reads TGTGCCATGCGTCCGGGACAGGGGCCGGAGGGCTACACCTTC.